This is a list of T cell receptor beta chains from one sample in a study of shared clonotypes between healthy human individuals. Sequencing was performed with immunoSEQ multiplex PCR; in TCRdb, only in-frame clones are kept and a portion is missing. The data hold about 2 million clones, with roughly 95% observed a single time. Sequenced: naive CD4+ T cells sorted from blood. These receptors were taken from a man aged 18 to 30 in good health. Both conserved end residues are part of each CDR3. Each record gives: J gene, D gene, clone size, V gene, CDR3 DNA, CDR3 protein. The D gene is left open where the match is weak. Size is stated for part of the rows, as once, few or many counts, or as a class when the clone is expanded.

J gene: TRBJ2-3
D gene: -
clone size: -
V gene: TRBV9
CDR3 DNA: TGTGCCAGCAGCGTAGCATTTCGGGAACCCACAGATACGCAGTATTTT
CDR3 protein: CASSVAFREPTDTQYF

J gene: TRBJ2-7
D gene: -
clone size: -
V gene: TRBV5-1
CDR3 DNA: TGCGCCAGCAGCTTGGCCACTGGGGGACCCTCCTACGAGCAGTACTTC
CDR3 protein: CASSLATGGPSYEQYF

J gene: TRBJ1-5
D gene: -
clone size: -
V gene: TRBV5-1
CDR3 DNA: TGCGCCAGCAGCTTGGACAGGGATAATCAGCCCCAGCATTTT
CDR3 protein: CASSLDRDNQPQHF

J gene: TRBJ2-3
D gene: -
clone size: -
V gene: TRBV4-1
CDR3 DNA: TGCGCCAGCAGCCGCGTTGGACTGTCTACGCAGTATTTT
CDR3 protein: CASSRVGLSTQYF

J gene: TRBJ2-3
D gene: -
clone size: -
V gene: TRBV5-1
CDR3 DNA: TGCGCCAGCAGCCCAAATCCAAACGCGGATACGCAGTATTTT
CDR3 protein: CASSPNPNADTQYF

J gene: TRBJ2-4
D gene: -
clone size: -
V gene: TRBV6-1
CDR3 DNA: TGTGCCAGCAGTGGAAGGACACTAGCCAAAAACATTCAGTACTTC
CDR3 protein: CASSGRTLAKNIQYF

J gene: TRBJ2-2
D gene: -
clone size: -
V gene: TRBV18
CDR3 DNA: TGTGCCAGCTCACCACGGCAGGAACGTAGGACCGGGGAGCTGTTTTTT
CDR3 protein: CASSPRQERRTGELFF

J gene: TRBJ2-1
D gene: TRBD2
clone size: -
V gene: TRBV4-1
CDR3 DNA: TGCGCCAGCAGCCAGGTTCTAGCGGGGATCTCCTACAATGAGCAGTTCTTC
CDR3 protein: CASSQVLAGISYNEQFF

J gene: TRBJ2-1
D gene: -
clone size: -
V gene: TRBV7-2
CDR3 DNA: TGTGCCAGCAGCTTCGGGACCGGATATTATGAGCAGTTCTTC
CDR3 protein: CASSFGTGYYEQFF

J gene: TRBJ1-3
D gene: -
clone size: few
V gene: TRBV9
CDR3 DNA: TGTGCCAGCAGCGTAGAGGGGAGCTCTGGAAACACCATATATTTT
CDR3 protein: CASSVEGSSGNTIYF

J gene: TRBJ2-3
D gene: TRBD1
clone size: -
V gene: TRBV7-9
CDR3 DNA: TGTGCCAGCAGCTCGGACAGGGGCACAGATACGCAGTATTTT
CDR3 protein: CASSSDRGTDTQYF

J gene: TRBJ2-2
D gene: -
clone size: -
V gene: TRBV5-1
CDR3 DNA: TGCGCCAGCAGCTTGGTTGGGGTCCGCACCGGGGAGCTGTTTTTT
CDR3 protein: CASSLVGVRTGELFF

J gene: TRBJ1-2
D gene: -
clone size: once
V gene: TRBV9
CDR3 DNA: TGTGCCAGCAGCGCCAGGCAGGACTACACCTTC
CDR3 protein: CASSARQDYTF

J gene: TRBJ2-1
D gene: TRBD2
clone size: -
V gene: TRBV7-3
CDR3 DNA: TGTGCCAGCAGGTTGGGACTAGCGGGGAACAATGAGCAGTTCTTC
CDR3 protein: CASRLGLAGNNEQFF

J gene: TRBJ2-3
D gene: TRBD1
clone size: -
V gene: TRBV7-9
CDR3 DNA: TGTGCCAGCAGCATAGGGACAGCCACAGATACGCAGTATTTT
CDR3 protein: CASSIGTATDTQYF

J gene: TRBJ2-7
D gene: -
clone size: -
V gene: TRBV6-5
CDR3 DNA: TGTGCCAGCAGTCCCAATGGGAAGTTATACGAGCAGTACTTC
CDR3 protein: CASSPNGKLYEQYF

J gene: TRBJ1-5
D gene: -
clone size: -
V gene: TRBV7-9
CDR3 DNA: TGTGCCAGCAGCCGAGCGGGGGCTAGCAATCAGCCCCAGCATTTT
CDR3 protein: CASSRAGASNQPQHF

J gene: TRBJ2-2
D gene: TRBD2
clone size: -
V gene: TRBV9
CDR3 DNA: TGTGCCAGCAGCGTAGGGCTAGCGGGAGGGCCGGCACCCGGGGAGCTGTTTTTT
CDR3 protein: CASSVGLAGGPAPGELFF

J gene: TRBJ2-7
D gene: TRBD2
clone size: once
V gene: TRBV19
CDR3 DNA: TGTGCCAGTAGCAACAGCGCTAGCGGCTCCTACGAGCAGTACTTC
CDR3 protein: CASSNSASGSYEQYF

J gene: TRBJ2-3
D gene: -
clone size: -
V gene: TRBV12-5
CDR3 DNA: TGTGCTAGTGGTTCCGGGTACATGTCGCAGTATTTT
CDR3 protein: CASGSGYMSQYF

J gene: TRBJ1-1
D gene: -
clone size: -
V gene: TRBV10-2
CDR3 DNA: TGCGCCAGCAGTGTCCAGGCGCCTGAAGCTTTCTTT
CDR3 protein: CASSVQAPEAFF

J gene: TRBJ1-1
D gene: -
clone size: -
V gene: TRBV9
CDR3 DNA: TGTGCCAGCAGCGTAGGACGGATGAACACTGAAGCTTTCTTT
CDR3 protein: CASSVGRMNTEAFF

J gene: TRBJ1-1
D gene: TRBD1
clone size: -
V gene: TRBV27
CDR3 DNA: TGTGCCAGCAGTCTAGACAGGGCATTTTGGAACACTGAAGCTTTCTTT
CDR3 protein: CASSLDRAFWNTEAFF

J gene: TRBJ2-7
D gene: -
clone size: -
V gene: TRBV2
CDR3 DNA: TGTGCCAGCAGTGAAGGGGGAAACATTGCCTACGAGCAGTACTTC
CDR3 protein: CASSEGGNIAYEQYF

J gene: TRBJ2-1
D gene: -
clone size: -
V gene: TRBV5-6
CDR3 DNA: TGTGCCAGCAGCTTGGAGGGTGGGCAGTTCTTC
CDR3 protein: CASSLEGGQFF

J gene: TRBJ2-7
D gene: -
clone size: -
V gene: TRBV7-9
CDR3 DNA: TGTGCCAGCAGCATGGACCTCTACGAGCAGTACTTC
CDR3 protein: CASSMDLYEQYF

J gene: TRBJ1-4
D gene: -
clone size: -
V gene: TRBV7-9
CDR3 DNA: TGTGCCAGCAGCTTCGCCGGGACCGAGGAAAAACTGTTTTTT
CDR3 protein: CASSFAGTEEKLFF

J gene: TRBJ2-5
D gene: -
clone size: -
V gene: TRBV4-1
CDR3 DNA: TGCGCCAGCAGCCAAGTCGGAGGAGAGACCCAGTACTTC
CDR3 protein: CASSQVGGETQYF

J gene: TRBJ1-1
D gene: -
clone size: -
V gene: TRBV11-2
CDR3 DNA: TGTGCCAGCAGCTTAGGGGTGGGGATGAACACTGAAGCTTTCTTT
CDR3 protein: CASSLGVGMNTEAFF

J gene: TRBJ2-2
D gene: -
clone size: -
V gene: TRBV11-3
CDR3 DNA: TGTGCCAGCAGCTTATCCACTAACACCGGGGAGCTGTTTTTT
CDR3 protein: CASSLSTNTGELFF

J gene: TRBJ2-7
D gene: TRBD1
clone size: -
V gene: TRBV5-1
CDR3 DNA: TGCGCCAGCAGCACCCCCGGGACAGGGGTCAAGGAGCAGTACTTC
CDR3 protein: CASSTPGTGVKEQYF

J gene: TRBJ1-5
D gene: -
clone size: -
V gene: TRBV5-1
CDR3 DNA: TGCGCCAGCAGCTTGACAGGATTCGATAGCAATCAGCCCCAGCATTTT
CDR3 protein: CASSLTGFDSNQPQHF

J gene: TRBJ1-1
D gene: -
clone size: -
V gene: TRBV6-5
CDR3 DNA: TGTGCCAGCAGTTATCAGGGAAGCCTTACGAACACTGAAGCTTTCTTT
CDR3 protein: CASSYQGSLTNTEAFF

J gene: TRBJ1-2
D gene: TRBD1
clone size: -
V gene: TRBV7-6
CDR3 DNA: TGTGCCAGCAGCCCTGGACAGGCCGGTTATGGCTACACCTTC
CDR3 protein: CASSPGQAGYGYTF

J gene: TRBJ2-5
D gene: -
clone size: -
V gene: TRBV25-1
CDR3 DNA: TGTGCCAGCAGTTCTAGCGTCCAAGAGACCCAGTACTTC
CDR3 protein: CASSSSVQETQYF

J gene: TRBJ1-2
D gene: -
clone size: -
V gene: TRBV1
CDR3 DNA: TGCACCAGCAGCCAAGATGGGGGGTGCTATGGCTACACCTTC
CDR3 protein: CTSSQDGGCYGYTF

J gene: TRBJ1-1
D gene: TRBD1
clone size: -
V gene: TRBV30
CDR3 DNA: TGTGCCCTTAGCCGACAGGGGAACACTGAAGCTTTCTTT
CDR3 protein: CALSRQGNTEAFF

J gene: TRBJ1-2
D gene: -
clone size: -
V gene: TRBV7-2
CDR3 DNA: TGTGCCAGCAGCTTAGGGACCTCCATTAACTATGGCTACACCTTC
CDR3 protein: CASSLGTSINYGYTF

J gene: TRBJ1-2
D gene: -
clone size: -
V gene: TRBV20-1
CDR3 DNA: TGCAGTGCCAGGACCGGCGCGGTCTACACCTTC
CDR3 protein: CSARTGAVYTF

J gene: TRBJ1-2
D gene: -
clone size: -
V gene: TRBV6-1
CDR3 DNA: TGTGCCAGCAGTGAAGGAAGGCCAGCCTATGGCTACACCTTC
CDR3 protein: CASSEGRPAYGYTF

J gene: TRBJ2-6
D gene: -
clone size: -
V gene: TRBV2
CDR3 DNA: TGTGCCAGCAGTGGACCGGGGGCCAACGTCCTGACTTTC
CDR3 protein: CASSGPGANVLTF

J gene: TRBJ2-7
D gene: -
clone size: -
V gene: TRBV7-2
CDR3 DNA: TGTGCCAGCAGCCTCCATCGGGGCTCCTACGAGCAGTACTTC
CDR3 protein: CASSLHRGSYEQYF